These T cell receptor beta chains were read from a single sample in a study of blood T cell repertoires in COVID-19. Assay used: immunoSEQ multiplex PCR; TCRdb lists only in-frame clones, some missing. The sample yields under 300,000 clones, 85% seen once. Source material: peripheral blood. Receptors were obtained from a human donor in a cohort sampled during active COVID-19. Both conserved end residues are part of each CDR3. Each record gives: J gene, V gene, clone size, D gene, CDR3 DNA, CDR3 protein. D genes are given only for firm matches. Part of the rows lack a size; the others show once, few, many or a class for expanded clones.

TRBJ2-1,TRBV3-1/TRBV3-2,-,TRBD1,TGTGCCAGCAGCCCGACAGGGCCCCATGAGCAGTTCTTC,CASSPTGPHEQFF
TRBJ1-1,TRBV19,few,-,TGTGCCAGTAATACGGGTTTTGGGTACACTGAAGCTTTCTTT,CASNTGFGYTEAFF
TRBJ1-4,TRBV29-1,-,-,TGCAGCGCCGCTAGAGAGAGTGAAAAACTGTTTTTT,CSAARESEKLFF
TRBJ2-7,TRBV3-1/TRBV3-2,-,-,TGTGCCAGCAGAGAAACAGGGTCTAAAGGCGAGCAGTACTTC,CASRETGSKGEQYF
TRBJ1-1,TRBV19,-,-,TGTGCCAGTAGTATATTTAGGTCAGCTGGGACAAACCCCGAAGCTTTCTTT,CASSIFRSAGTNPEAFF
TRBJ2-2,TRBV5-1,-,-,TGCGCCAGCAAAGAAAACACGCCGAACACCGGGGAGCTGTTTTTT,CASKENTPNTGELFF
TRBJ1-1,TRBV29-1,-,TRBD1,TGCAGCGCCAGAGGGGGCTCTGAAGCTTTCTTT,CSARGGSEAFF
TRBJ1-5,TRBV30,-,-,TGTGCCTGGAGTCGCCGGGAGGGGCAGCCCCAGCATTTT,CAWSRREGQPQHF
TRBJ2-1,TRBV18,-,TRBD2,TGTGCCAGCTCACCACCGAAAGGACTAGCGGGAGGTCTCAATGAGCAGTTCTTC,CASSPPKGLAGGLNEQFF
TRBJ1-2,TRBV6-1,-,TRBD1,TGTGCCAGCAGTGAATCTACAGGGGATGGCTACACCTTC,CASSESTGDGYTF
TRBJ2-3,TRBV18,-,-,TGTGCCAGCTCGCGACGGGACACCTCATACACAGATACGCAGTATTTT,CASSRRDTSYTDTQYF
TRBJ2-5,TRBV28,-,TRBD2,TGTGCCAGCAGTTTAGTAGCGGGAGAAGGAGGTACCCAGTACTTC,CASSLVAGEGGTQYF
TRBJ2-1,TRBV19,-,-,TGTGCCAGTACCCAAGGGGGAGTTCCTGGCAATGAGCAGTTCTTC,CASTQGGVPGNEQFF
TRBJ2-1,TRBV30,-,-,TGTGCCTGGAGAAGGAGCTCCTACAATGAGCAGTTCTTC,CAWRRSSYNEQFF
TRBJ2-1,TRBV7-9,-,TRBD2,TGTGCCAGCATCAAAGGACTAGCGGGAACTGAGCAGTTCTTC,CASIKGLAGTEQFF
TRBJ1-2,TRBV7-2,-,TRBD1,TGTGCCAGCAGCTTGGACAGGGCGAGCTATGGCTACACCTTC,CASSLDRASYGYTF